The 20 T cell receptor beta chains reported below all come from one sample, sequenced in a study of blood T cell repertoires in COVID-19. Here immunoSEQ multiplex PCR was the method, and the copy in TCRdb shows in-frame clones only, minus some. This table has 150,000 to 200,000 clones, about 88% appearing once. Sample: PBMCs or T cells enriched from blood (not recorded which). All receptors come from a woman between 40 and 55 years old in a cohort exposed to, infected with or recovered from COVID-19 (not recorded which).

This sequence joins TRBV6-1 and TRBJ1-1, with D unclear. Deletions cut 4 bases from V and 1 base from J, with 22 bases between. This CDR3 spans 18 amino acids. The germline V gene has CDR1 MNHNS and CDR2 SASEGT. DNA for the CDR3: TGTGCCAGCAGTGCCACATGGCGGGGTCTAAGACGGAACACTGAAGCTTTCTTT. Its translation is CASSATWRGLRRNTEAFF.

The V call is TRBV6-5, the J call TRBJ1-6; D might be TRBD1 (5 bases). The V gene lost 10 bases and the J gene lost 6 bases, with 16 bases spanning the gap. This CDR3 spans 14 amino acids. Germline V gene sequence: CDR1 MNHEY, CDR2 SVGAGI. The CDR3 coding sequence is TGTGCCACAGGTCTCTGGCAGGGTAATTCACCCCTCCACTTT. Amino acid sequence: CATGLWQGNSPLHF.

The chain links TRBV6-5 to TRBJ1-5; D remains ambiguous. There are 15 residues in the CDR3. Germline loops: CDR1 MNHEY, CDR2 SVGAGI. V was clipped by 6 bases and J by 1 base, with 13 bases between them. CDR3: CASSGLDGSNQPQHF. DNA for the CDR3: TGTGCCAGCAGCGGACTGGACGGGAGCAATCAGCCCCAGCATTTT.

The chain uses TRBV2 and TRBJ1-6; D ambiguous. The CDR3 extends over 15 amino acids. V shed 4 bases and J shed 0 bases, with 7 bases lying between them. Germline lookup yields CDR1 SNHLY and CDR2 FYNNEI. Written as DNA, the CDR3 is TGTGCCAGCAGTGTCCCAGACTCCTATAATTCACCCCTCCACTTT. As protein: CASSVPDSYNSPLHF.

The chain combines TRBV23-1 with TRBJ1-2; tentatively, D is TRBD1 (6 bases). TRBV23-1 is an ORF, with its function uncertain. Trimming cost V 4 bases and J 8 bases, with 26 bases left between them. The CDR3 spans 17 residues. The CDR3 DNA sequence: TGCGCCAGCAGTCCCCGACAAACGAGACAGCCCCAGGGGGGCTACACCTTC. It yields the protein CASSPRQTRQPQGGYTF.

Concerning this clone: Other nucleotide sequences from this sample produce the same CDR3. The CDR3 DNA sequence: TGTGCCAGCAGTTTACAGGTGAACACTGAAGCTTTCTTT. Translation: CASSLQVNTEAFF. V usage is TRBV27 and J usage is TRBJ1-1, with D hard to call. Trimming left V 2 bases short and J 0 bases short, with 4 bases between. The CDR3 is 13 residues long. Germline V gene lookup returns CDR1 MNHEY and CDR2 SMNVEV (reference sequence).

The chain combines TRBV7-8 with TRBJ1-1; D unresolved. V was trimmed by 5 bases and J by 6 bases, leaving 16 bases between them. Germline CDR1 reads SGHVS; CDR2 reads FQNEAQ. This CDR3 contains 14 residues. CDR3 bases: TGTGCCAGCAGCGCACAAGTTGGCGGGCCTGAAGCTTTCTTT. Amino acids: CASSAQVGGPEAFF.

CDR3 DNA: TGCGCCAGCAGCCCAGGGTGGGGGGAATATGGCTACACCTTC. This codes for CASSPGWGEYGYTF. V usage is TRBV5-1 and J usage is TRBJ1-2, with D perhaps TRBD1 (5 bases). The germline V gene encodes CDR1 SGHRS and CDR2 YFSETQ. Trimming removed 4 bases from V and 5 bases from J, with 15 bases in between. The CDR3 is 14 amino acids.

This clone appeared a single time. The chain uses TRBV14 and TRBJ2-3; D might be TRBD2 (6 bases). Germline V gene sequence: CDR1 SGHDN, CDR2 FVKESK. The CDR3 is made up of 15 amino acids. Trimming took 2 bases from V and 3 from J, leaving 12 bases between them. CDR3 coding DNA: TGTGCCAGCAGCCAAAATGGGGGGAGGACAGATACGCAGTATTTT. Its protein product is CASSQNGGRTDTQYF.

This chain uses TRBV3-1 (or the pseudogene TRBV3-2) with TRBJ1-5; D remains ambiguous. V shed 1 base and J shed 3 bases, with 4 bases lying between them. This CDR3 comprises 13 residues. Germline V gives CDR1 LGHDT, CDR2 YNNKEL (reference sequence). The CDR3 loop is CASSQALNQPQHF. CDR3 in DNA: TGTGCCAGCAGCCAAGCCCTCAATCAGCCCCAGCATTTT.

The V call is TRBV4-1, the J call TRBJ1-1; unclear D gene. V gave up 6 bases and J gave up 3 bases, with 14 bases separating them. Germline CDR1 reads MGHRA; CDR2 reads YSYEKL. There are 14 residues in the CDR3. The chain's CDR3 is CASRVVGVDTEAFF. CDR3 DNA sequence: TGCGCCAGCAGGGTAGTGGGCGTGGACACTGAAGCTTTCTTT.

The V and J genes are TRBV18 and TRBJ1-1, with 9 bases aligning to TRBD1. Per germline, CDR1 KGHSH and CDR2 LQKENI. The CDR3 runs to 18 residues. The ends lost 3 bases at V and 5 bases at J; junction bases unmatched: 16. For the CDR3, the DNA is TGTGCCAGCTCACCGCGACAGGACAGGGGAATTTTGGGGACTGAAGCTTTCTTT. Translated, it gives CASSPRQDRGILGTEAFF.

The chain joins TRBV7-9 to TRBJ2-1; D might be TRBD2 (7 bases). The CDR3 spans 16 residues. CDR1 and CDR2 (germline): SEHNR, FQNEAQ (reference sequence). V dropped 1 base and J dropped 4 bases, with 14 bases sitting between them. The CDR3: CASSLVPGGPYNEQFF. The CDR3 bases are TGTGCCAGCAGCTTAGTACCGGGGGGCCCTTACAATGAGCAGTTCTTC.

DNA for the CDR3: TGTGCCAGCACCTGGGGGGCCGGGGAGCTGTTTTTT. Its protein product is CASTWGAGELFF. V and J are TRBV28 and TRBJ2-2; D perhaps matches TRBD2 (6 bases). The V gene's germline CDR1 is MDHEN and CDR2 SYDVKM. The V end lost 7 bases, the J end lost 6 bases, and 9 bases lay between the germline ends. This CDR3 has 12 amino acids.

CDR3 DNA sequence: TGTGCCATCCCGTGTCTTTTGCCGGGGAACTTCATGAACACTGAAGCTTTCTTT. Translated: CAIPCLLPGNFMNTEAFF. V is TRBV28 and J is TRBJ1-1; D is unresolved. Trimming took off 10 bases at V and 0 bases at J, with 27 bases between the two ends. The germline V gene encodes CDR1 MDHEN and CDR2 SYDVKM. This CDR3 has 18 residues. The full variable domain, its missing parts supplied by reference TRBV28 and TRBJ1-1, is DVKVTQSSRYLVKRTGEKVFLECVQDMDHENMFWYRQDPGLGLRLIYFSYDVKMKEKGDIPEGYSVSREKKERFSLILESASTNQTSMYLCAIPCLLPGNFMNTEAFFGQGTRLTVV.

This sequence joins TRBV3-1 (or the pseudogene TRBV3-2) and TRBJ1-5, with 12 positions matching TRBD1. The CDR3 consists of 20 residues. The germline V gene encodes CDR1 LGHDT and CDR2 YNNKEL (reference sequence). The junction had 12 bases not matched to a gene; V was cut back by 1 base and J by 2 bases. The CDR3 DNA follows: TGTGCCAGCAGCCAAGTCTCCGGGACAGGGGGCAGATTAGGCAATCAGCCCCAGCATTTT. As protein: CASSQVSGTGGRLGNQPQHF.

The CDR3 nucleotides read TGTGCCAGCAGCTTACGCGCAGGGCATGAAAAACTGTTTTTT. Protein product: CASSLRAGHEKLFF. The rearrangement uses TRBV13 and TRBJ1-4; tentative D call: TRBD1 (5 bases). The germline CDR1 and CDR2 sequences are PRHDT and FYEKMQ (reference sequence). There are 14 residues in the CDR3. The ends were cut back, 2 bases at V and 6 bases at J, with 10 bases in the middle.

The genes are TRBV4-2 and TRBJ2-5, with 8 bases aligning to TRBD2. Germline CDR1 reads LGHNA; CDR2 reads YNFKEQ. The CDR3 spans 16 residues. The V gene end was trimmed by 3 bases and the J gene end by 0 bases; junction bases not matched to a gene: 6. CDR3: CASSQGSGDNQETQYF. Here the CDR3 DNA reads TGTGCCAGCAGCCAGGGTAGCGGGGACAACCAAGAGACCCAGTACTTC.

The V and J genes are TRBV6-1 and TRBJ2-4; D may be TRBD2 (6 bases). Germline V lookup: CDR1 MNHNS, CDR2 SASEGT. Trimming took off 2 bases at V and 14 bases at J, with 16 bases between the two ends. The CDR3 is made up of 13 amino acids. Written as DNA, the CDR3 is TGTGCCAGCAGTGAATCTCTAGCGTATCCGGAGTACTTC. Amino acids: CASSESLAYPEYF.

This clone has just one count. The CDR3 DNA reads TGTGCCAGCAGTGACGGGACTAGCGGGAGGGCCAAGCAGTACTTC. Translating gives CASSDGTSGRAKQYF. The chain has TRBV6-4 and TRBJ2-7; 16 bases line up with TRBD2. The junction had 3 bases not matched to a gene; V was cut back by 2 bases and J by 8 bases. Germline CDR1 reads MRHNA; CDR2 reads SNTAGT. The CDR3 is 15 residues long.